The 29 T cell receptor beta chains listed next were all sequenced from one sample in a study of T cell changes during pregnancy in multiple sclerosis. Some clones are missing from TCRdb's copy, which holds only in-frame ones; the method was immunoSEQ multiplex PCR. The sample yields about 52,000 clones, around 92% seen once. The sequences come from CD4+ T cells from peripheral blood mononuclear cells, collected in the third trimester of pregnancy. Source of these receptors: a female donor with multiple sclerosis, enrolled in a pregnancy study.

The rearrangement uses TRBV5-4 and TRBJ2-5; TRBD1 is a possible D gene (6 bases). Germline loops: CDR1 SGHNT, CDR2 YYREEE (reference sequence). The CDR3 loop spans 13 amino acids. Trimming cost V 4 bases and J 4 bases, with 11 bases left between them. CDR3 loop: CASSDGQLETQYF. In nucleotides, the CDR3 is TGTGCCAGCAGCGACGGACAGTTAGAGACCCAGTACTTC.

The V gene is TRBV11-2, the J gene TRBJ1-2; TRBD1 aligns across 9 bases. The CDR3 totals 12 residues. The V gene's germline CDR1 is SGHAT and CDR2 FQNNGV. Trimming cost V 10 bases and J 7 bases; bases outside gene matches: 7. The CDR3 sequence is CATHGTGTGYTF. The DNA of the CDR3 is TGTGCCACCCACGGGACAGGGACTGGCTACACCTTC.

V usage is TRBV5-5 and J usage is TRBJ1-2; perhaps TRBD1 as D (6 bases). The CDR3 is 15 residues long. Germline CDR1 and CDR2: SGHKS and YYEKEE (reference sequence). V was cut by 1 base and J by 5 bases, with 15 bases left in between. The CDR3 DNA is TGTGCCAGCAGCTTGCAGGGGACATGGTCGTATGGCTACACCTTC. This encodes CASSLQGTWSYGYTF.

Note on this clone: Other DNA sequences in the sample encode the same CDR3. The chain has TRBV4-1 and TRBJ2-5; maybe TRBD1 (6 bases). The V end lost 4 bases, the J end lost 2 bases, and 11 bases lay between the germline ends. CDR1 and CDR2 (germline): MGHRA, YSYEKL. This CDR3 is 14 amino acids long. In DNA, the CDR3 is TGCGCCAGCAGCCGAACAGGGCCTCAAGAGACCCAGTACTTC. It is translated as CASSRTGPQETQYF.

This clone is a singleton in its sample. The chain has TRBV5-8 and TRBJ2-3; 9 positions match TRBD1. Germline trimming cut 0 bases from V and 5 bases from J; bases unmatched to any gene: 10. This CDR3 has 17 residues. CDR1 is SGHTS, CDR2 YDEGEE, per germline. This CDR3 is CASSLGWGQGHQDTQYF. The DNA for the CDR3 is TGTGCCAGCAGCTTGGGTTGGGGACAGGGTCATCAAGATACGCAGTATTTT.

The chain recombines TRBV5-4 with TRBJ2-1, with TRBD2 identical over 8 bases. Looked up from germline, CDR1 is SGHNT and CDR2 is YYREEE (reference sequence). The CDR3 runs 15 residues. With V trimmed by 4 bases and J by 3 bases, 6 bases remained unmatched. CDR3 region: CASSPRGGFYNEQFF. CDR3 sequence (DNA): TGTGCCAGCAGCCCACGGGGGGGCTTCTACAATGAGCAGTTCTTC.

The chain combines TRBV6-5 with TRBJ2-1; a possible D gene is TRBD1 (5 bases). CDR3 length: 11 residues. Germline V CDR1 and CDR2: MNHEY, SVGAGI. V lost 8 bases and J 10 bases, leaving 12 bases between the germline ends. The CDR3 loop is CASGKTGEQFF. CDR3 nucleotides: TGTGCCAGCGGAAAAACAGGCGAGCAGTTCTTC.

The V and J genes are TRBV18 and TRBJ1-5; 8 positions match TRBD1. This CDR3 spans 14 amino acids. Germline assignment: CDR1 KGHSH and CDR2 LQKENI. The junction had 3 bases not matched to a gene; V was cut back by 2 bases and J by 6 bases. The CDR3 loop reads CASSPSTGGQPQHF. The DNA of the CDR3 is TGTGCCAGCTCACCAAGCACAGGGGGTCAGCCCCAGCATTTT.

V usage is TRBV2 and J usage is TRBJ2-7; TRBD1 matches at 10 bases. The CDR3 runs 13 residues. Germline-derived CDR1 and CDR2 are SNHLY and FYNNEI. V lost 8 bases and J lost 4; bases outside the gene matches: 5. The CDR3 DNA sequence: TGTGCCAGCGCCGGGACAGGGGCGTACGAGCAGTACTTC. The encoded protein is CASAGTGAYEQYF.

The chain couples TRBV9 to TRBJ1-5, with D unclear. Per the germline V gene, CDR1 is SGDLS and CDR2 is YYNGEE. The length of the CDR3 is 14 residues. V was pared by 3 bases and J by 7 bases, with 14 bases between. CDR3 coding DNA: TGTGCCAGCAGCGAGGACTACGACGACCAGCCCCAGCATTTT. Protein product: CASSEDYDDQPQHF.

The chain combines TRBV5-5 with TRBJ2-2; D may be TRBD1 (6 bases). The CDR3 is 17 residues long. Germline loops: CDR1 SGHKS, CDR2 YYEKEE (reference sequence). Trimming took 1 base from V and 5 from J, leaving 18 bases between them. The chain's CDR3 is CASSLWGEQGPTGELFF. The CDR3 bases are TGTGCCAGCAGCTTGTGGGGAGAACAGGGACCAACCGGGGAGCTGTTTTTT. Looking up the rest from reference TRBV5-5 and TRBJ2-2 gives the full variable domain: DAGVTQSPTHLIKTRGQQVTLRCSPISGHKSVSWYQQVLGQGPQFIFQYYEKEERGRGNFPDRFSARQFPNYSSELNVNALLLGDSALYLCASSLWGEQGPTGELFFGEGSRLTVL.

A single count supports this clone. This chain joins TRBV7-8 and TRBJ2-3, with D uncertain. V shed 2 bases and J shed 7 bases, with 13 bases lying between them. This CDR3 spans 14 amino acids. CDR1 SGHVS and CDR2 FQNEAQ come from the germline V gene. CDR3 nucleotides: TGTGCCAGCAGCTTACCTCAACTTACCCATACGCAGTATTTT. Its protein is CASSLPQLTHTQYF.

The chain uses TRBV9 and TRBJ1-2; D possibly corresponds to TRBD1 (5 bases). Germline V lookup: CDR1 SGDLS, CDR2 YYNGEE. The CDR3 contains 15 residues. V lost 0 bases, J lost 4 bases, and 13 bases lay in between. The CDR3 DNA reads TGTGCCAGCAGCGTAGACCAGGGTCGGAGCTATGGCTACACCTTC. It translates to CASSVDQGRSYGYTF.

This sequence joins TRBV6-5 and TRBJ1-3; possibly TRBD1 for D (6 bases). CDR3 length: 15 amino acids. CDR1 is MNHEY and CDR2 is SVGAGI in the germline V gene. V was trimmed by 3 bases and J by 2 bases, leaving 11 bases between them. The CDR3 protein is CASSYGPGAGNTIYF. The CDR3 nucleotides are TGTGCCAGCAGTTATGGTCCAGGGGCTGGAAACACCATATATTTT.

J is TRBJ1-2 and V is TRBV4-3; 7 bases line up with TRBD1. The trim removed 4 bases at V and 5 bases at J, leaving 7 bases unmatched. The CDR3 spans 14 residues. Germline V gene sequence: CDR1 LGHNA, CDR2 YSLEER. For the CDR3, the DNA is TGCGCCAGCAGCCGAAGGGACAGACAGTATGGCTACACCTTC. It specifies CASSRRDRQYGYTF.

The chain combines TRBV5-4 with TRBJ2-3; D is undetermined. V lost 0 bases and J lost 6, with 11 bases in between. This CDR3 contains 14 residues. Germline lookup yields CDR1 SGHNT and CDR2 YYREEE (reference sequence). CDR3 nucleotide sequence: TGTGCCAGCAGCTTGGCCCACCCCGAGGATACGCAGTATTTT. Its protein product is CASSLAHPEDTQYF.

This clone was observed a single time. The chain links TRBV30 to TRBJ1-4, with 7 bases that match TRBD1. Germline V lookup: CDR1 GTSNPN, CDR2 SVGIG (reference sequence). The CDR3 extends over 16 amino acids. V shed 0 bases, J shed 6 bases, and the junction held 10 bases outside the gene matches. The CDR3 sequence is CAWSVGAGQRDEKLFF. The CDR3 DNA reads as TGTGCCTGGAGTGTGGGGGCGGGACAGCGGGATGAAAAACTGTTTTTT.

The table lists this clone with a few counts. The V gene is TRBV25-1, the J gene TRBJ1-3; D perhaps matches TRBD1 (6 bases). The CDR3 is 13 amino acids. Trimming stripped 10 bases from V and 2 bases from J, with 12 bases between. Germline loops: CDR1 MGHDK, CDR2 SYGVNS. The CDR3: CATQKGAGNTIYF. The CDR3 DNA follows: TGTGCCACCCAGAAGGGGGCTGGAAACACCATATATTTT.

This rearrangement joins TRBV7-2 to TRBJ2-2; 10 nucleotides align to TRBD2. Germline V gene sequence: CDR1 SGHTA, CDR2 FQGNSA. V lost 2 bases, J lost 2 bases, and 11 bases stayed unmatched. The CDR3 spans 19 residues. CDR3 sequence (DNA): TGTGCCAGCAGCTTATTGGGAGTCGGACTAGCGGTAAACACCGGGGAGCTGTTTTTT. Its translation is CASSLLGVGLAVNTGELFF.

The V and J genes are TRBV10-3 and TRBJ1-5; perhaps TRBD1 as D (6 bases). There are 14 residues in the CDR3. Deletions cut 10 bases from V and 1 base from J, with 14 bases between. Germline V CDR1 and CDR2: ENHRY, SYGVKD. Written as DNA, the CDR3 is TGTGCCACCTCGGGACAAATGAGCAATCAGCCCCAGCATTTT. Translated: CATSGQMSNQPQHF.

This chain uses TRBV27 with TRBJ1-1; weak D call: TRBD1 (6 bases). The V gene's germline CDR1 is MNHEY and CDR2 SMNVEV (reference sequence). The CDR3 runs to 14 residues. The V and J ends lost 6 bases and 3 bases respectively, with 14 bases between them. The CDR3, as DNA: TGTGCCAGCAGGCTTACAGGGAAGGACACTGAAGCTTTCTTT. Amino acids: CASRLTGKDTEAFF.

This chain links TRBV7-3 with TRBJ2-1; 8 bases fit TRBD2. Germline CDR1 and CDR2: SGHTA and FQGTGA. The junction had 12 bases not matched to a gene; V was cut back by 6 bases and J by 8 bases. The CDR3 contains 15 residues. The CDR3 nucleotides are TGTGCCAGCAGTTTTCGGGGGGGCTCAGGTGATGAGCAGTTCTTC. The encoded protein is CASSFRGGSGDEQFF.

V and J are TRBV20-1 and TRBJ1-5; D gene unclear. Germline V gene data show CDR1 as DFQATT and CDR2 as SNEGSKA (reference sequence). The CDR3 contains 11 residues. Trimming shortened V by 0 bases and J by 6 bases, and 3 bases separated the two germline ends. In DNA, the CDR3 is TGCAGTGCTAGAGATCGTCAGCCCCAGCATTTT. As protein: CSARDRQPQHF.

The chain carries TRBV7-6 and TRBJ2-1; 12 nucleotides agree with TRBD2. Germline loops: CDR1 SGHVS, CDR2 FNYEAQ. Trimming removed 1 base from V and 10 bases from J; junction bases left unmatched: 11. This CDR3 has 17 amino acids. The CDR3 region has the DNA TGTGCCAGCAGCTTAGGAGCGGCTAGCGGGGGGGCGGGGGAGCAGTTCTTC. Translating gives CASSLGAASGGAGEQFF.

The rearrangement uses TRBV4-2 and TRBJ2-2; D possibly corresponds to TRBD1 (6 bases). CDR1 LGHNA and CDR2 YNFKEQ come from the germline V gene. The CDR3 is 17 residues long. V lost 0 bases and J 3 bases, leaving 14 bases between the germline ends. The CDR3 DNA reads TGTGCCAGCAGCCAAGACGAGAACAGGGTGTACACCGGGGAGCTGTTTTTT. Its protein is CASSQDENRVYTGELFF.

V gene TRBV30 combines with J gene TRBJ2-5; the D gene is possibly TRBD2 (5 bases). Per the germline V gene, CDR1 is GTSNPN and CDR2 is SVGIG (reference sequence). This CDR3 region has 12 residues. V gave up 5 bases and J gave up 5 bases, with 12 bases separating them. This chain's CDR3 is CAWEGWVETQYF. The CDR3 coding sequence is TGTGCCTGGGAGGGATGGGTCGAGACCCAGTACTTC.

The rearrangement joins TRBV4-3 to TRBJ2-1, with 12 positions matching TRBD2. V lost 1 base, J lost 10 bases, and 5 bases stayed unmatched. The germline CDR1 and CDR2 sequences are LGHNA and YSLEER. The CDR3 has 15 residues. CDR3 protein: CASSQGLAGAKEQFF. Written as DNA, the CDR3 is TGCGCCAGCAGCCAAGGACTAGCGGGGGCCAAGGAGCAGTTCTTC.

The V gene is TRBV6-5, the J gene TRBJ1-1; D unclear. The V gene's germline CDR1 is MNHEY and CDR2 SVGAGI. V gave up 2 bases and J gave up 5 bases, with 15 bases separating them. The CDR3 sequence is 15 residues long. This chain's CDR3 is CASSYGSGIKTEAFF. As DNA, the CDR3 is TGTGCCAGCAGTTACGGTTCGGGTATTAAGACTGAAGCTTTCTTT.

The rearrangement links TRBV10-3 to TRBJ2-7, with D perhaps TRBD1 or TRBD2 (5 bases each). The CDR3 is made up of 14 amino acids. Trimming removed 6 bases from V and 3 bases from J, with 15 bases in between. Germline V gives CDR1 ENHRY, CDR2 SYGVKD. CDR3 residues: CAISEGTGDYEQYF. As DNA, the CDR3 is TGTGCCATCAGCGAGGGCACAGGAGACTACGAGCAGTACTTC.